This TCR beta chain is from a study of shared clonotypes between healthy human individuals. The study's findings and limits: In general, naive subsets displayed greater estimated richness than memory subsets did.

As to this clone: What it binds is not known.

In the authors' methods: From ImmunoSEQ came sequences covering only the junction and carrying no quality scores, so filtering differed. The assay was immunoSEQ multiplex PCR, and TCRdb's table has in-frame clones only and misses some. V and J calls and clone size follow that table, whereas D and trimming were derived from the DNA. The data show 2 million to 2.5 million clones, about 93% seen once. The naive CD8 subset, CD45RO-negative cells positively selected for CCR7, excluded terminally differentiated effector memory CD45RA+ cells. CDR1 and CDR2 from the germline V gene are SGHAT and FQNNGV. The CDR3 has 15 amino acids. The V gene lost 1 base and the J gene lost 3 bases, with 13 bases spanning the gap.

The TCR comes from a young man in good health. Some clones in this sample may be carry-over from other donors' samples. Sequencing used naive CD8+ T cells from PBMCs. V and J are TRBV11-2 and TRBJ2-7, with a possible D match to TRBD2 (6 bases). The CDR3 protein is CASSLGGDRGYEQYF. Here the CDR3 DNA reads TGTGCCAGCAGCTTAGGGGGGGACCGTGGCTACGAGCAGTACTTC.